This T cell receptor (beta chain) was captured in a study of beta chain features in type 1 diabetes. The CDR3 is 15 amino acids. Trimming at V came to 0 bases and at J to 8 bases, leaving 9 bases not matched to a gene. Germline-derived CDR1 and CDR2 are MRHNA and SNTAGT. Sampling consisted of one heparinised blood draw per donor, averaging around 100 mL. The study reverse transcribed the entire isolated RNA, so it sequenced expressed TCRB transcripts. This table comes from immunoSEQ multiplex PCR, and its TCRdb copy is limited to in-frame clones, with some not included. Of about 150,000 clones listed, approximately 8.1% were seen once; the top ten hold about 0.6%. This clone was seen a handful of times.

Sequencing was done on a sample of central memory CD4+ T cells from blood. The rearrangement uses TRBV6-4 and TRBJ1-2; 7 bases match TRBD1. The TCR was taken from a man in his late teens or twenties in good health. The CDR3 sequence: CASSDSVTGTDGYTF. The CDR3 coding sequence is TGTGCCAGCAGTGACTCGGTGACAGGGACGGACGGCTACACCTTC.